The 9 T cell receptor beta chains below were found in one sample sequenced in a study of T cells in Graves' hyperthyroidism and ophthalmopathy. The investigators amplified TCR beta CDR3 regions from RNA transcripts. In the first-round RT-PCR of the TCR CDR3, the HTBI primer set was used. TCRdb reprocessed the multiplex PCR reads via MiXCR and lists one record per CDR3 protein. The sample contains more than 500,000 distinct CDR3 sequences, roughly 16% of which appear only once. Sequenced sample: blood. These receptors originate from a woman aged 25 to 45 with Graves' ophthalmopathy.

The V gene is TRBV3-2, the J gene TRBJ2-7; the D call of TRBD1 is as the table states it, not checked on the DNA. TRBV3-2 is a pseudogene locus. This CDR3 has 16 amino acids. CDR3 sequence: CASSQDPGPNNYEQYF. In nucleotides, the CDR3 is TGTGCCAGCAGCCAAGATCCCGGGCCGAACAACTACGAGCAGTACTTC.

This clonotype was recorded at least ten times. The CDR3 is CSATVLAESYEQYF. DNA for the CDR3: TGCAGTGCTACGGTGCTAGCGGAGTCCTACGAGCAGTACTTC. This chain joins TRBV20-1 and TRBJ2-7; the match to TRBD2 covers 7 bases. V gave up 4 bases and J gave up 1 base; unmatched junction bases: 7. This CDR3 has 14 amino acids. Germline CDR1 and CDR2: DFQATT and SNEGSKA (reference sequence).

This clonotype was seen more than once but under ten times. The rearrangement links TRBV6-1 to TRBJ2-3; the match to TRBD1 covers 8 bases. J lost 2 bases, V lost 5 bases, and 9 bases had no gene match. The CDR3 has 16 residues. The germline V gene has CDR1 MNHNS and CDR2 SASEGT. The chain's CDR3 is CASSRPGGRSTDTQYF. DNA of the CDR3: TGTGCCAGCAGTCGCCCAGGGGGCCGTTCCACAGATACGCAGTATTTT.

The J gene is TRBJ2-5, the V gene TRBV28; 10 nucleotides line up with TRBD2. The CDR3 contains 16 residues. The ends lost 7 bases at V and 1 base at J; junction bases unmatched: 9. The germline CDR1 and CDR2 sequences are MDHEN and SYDVKM. CDR3 nucleotides: TGTGCCAGCACCCCCCCGCCTAGCGGGAGCCAAGAGACCCAGTACTTC. It translates to CASTPPPSGSQETQYF.

This clonotype occurred many times. CDR3 nucleotide sequence: TGTGCCAGCAGTACGACTGGGAACTCCTACGAGCAGTACTTC. This encodes CASSTTGNSYEQYF. The chain combines TRBV11-3 with TRBJ2-7; D not resolved. Trimming removed 6 bases from V and 0 bases from J, with 12 bases in between. The CDR3 totals 14 residues. Germline assignment: CDR1 SGHNT and CDR2 YENEEA.

In the case of this clonotype: This may be a read error: a much more frequent sequence differs by one nucleotide. This sequence joins TRBV4-3 and TRBJ2-7; 10 bases match TRBD2. The DNA end favors TRBJ2-1, so the J call may be wrong. Germline V CDR1 and CDR2: LGHNA, YSLEER. CDR3 size: 19 residues. The CDR3 DNA follows: TGCGCCAGCAGCCAAGGTTCCAGCGGGAGGGCCGCGGTCGGCTACGAGCAGTTCTTC. It is translated as CASSQGSSGRAAVGYEQFF.

A remark on this clonotype: The missing conserved phenylalanine or tryptophan at the end of this CDR3 makes a read error likely. DNA of the CDR3: TGTGCCAGCAGCCCATCATCCCTGAGGAACACCGGGGAGCTGTTTTCT. It yields the protein CASSPSSLRNTGELFS. The rearrangement joins TRBV9 to TRBJ2-2; no clear D gene. Germline V gene lookup returns CDR1 SGDLS and CDR2 YYNGEE. V shed 4 bases and J shed 1 base, with 14 bases lying between them. This CDR3 has 16 residues.

Ten or more counts support this clonotype. V is TRBV24-1 and J is TRBJ1-1, with TRBD1 matching over 7 bases. V shed 2 bases and J 5 bases; nucleotides not matched to a gene: 1. CDR1 and CDR2 from the germline V gene are KGHDR and SFDVKD. The CDR3 totals 13 residues. CDR3: CATSDYRGTEAFF. In DNA form, the CDR3 reads TGTGCCACCAGTGATTACAGGGGAACTGAAGCTTTCTTT.

The V and J genes are TRBV7-2 and TRBJ2-5, with a possible D match to TRBD2 (6 bases). The CDR3 sequence is 15 residues long. V was cut by 1 base and J by 7 bases, with 16 bases left in between. Germline V CDR1 and CDR2: SGHTA, FQGNSA. CDR3 amino acids: CASSLVGGRLGTQYF. The CDR3 DNA sequence: TGTGCCAGCAGCTTAGTGGGGGGTCGGTTGGGGACCCAGTACTTC.